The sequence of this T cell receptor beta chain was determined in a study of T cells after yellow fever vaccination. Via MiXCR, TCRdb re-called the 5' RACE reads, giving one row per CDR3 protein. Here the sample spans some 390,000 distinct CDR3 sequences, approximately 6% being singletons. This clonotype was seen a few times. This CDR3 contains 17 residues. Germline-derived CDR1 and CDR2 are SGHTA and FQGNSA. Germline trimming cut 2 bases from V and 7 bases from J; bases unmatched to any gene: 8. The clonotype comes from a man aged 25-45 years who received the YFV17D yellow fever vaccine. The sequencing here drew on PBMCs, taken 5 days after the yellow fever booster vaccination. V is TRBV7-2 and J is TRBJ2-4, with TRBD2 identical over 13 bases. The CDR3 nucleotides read TGTGCCAGCAGCTTACAACTAGCGGGAGGGAGTGGGAACATTCAGTACTTC. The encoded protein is CASSLQLAGGSGNIQYF.